The clone carrying this T cell receptor (beta chain) appeared once. Its antigen is unknown. The data originate from a study of tissue T cells after allogeneic stem cell transplantation. About the study: Patients with graft-versus-host disease had grafts: several unmodified, three CD34-selected and T-cell-depleted. Gastrointestinal graft-versus-host disease was present in all patients, each treated with several therapy lines. Points from the study as a whole: Limitations included a small, clinically heterogeneous cohort and limited sampling depth.

This CDR3 region has 15 residues. Trimming pared 3 bases from V and 1 base from J, leaving 15 bases between. Germline V gives CDR1 DFQATT, CDR2 SNEGSKA (reference sequence). CDR3 sequences, V/J genes, frequencies and template counts came from survey-depth TCRbeta sequencing. Method: immunoSEQ multiplex PCR; TCRdb's copy keeps in-frame clones and lacks some. This table has around 40,000 clones, just under 95% appearing once. V usage is TRBV20-1 and J usage is TRBJ1-1; a possible D gene is TRBD1 (5 bases). The source was blood, collected before transplantation. The source is a woman aged 35 to 70 who later had graft-versus-host disease after an allogeneic stem cell transplant. The CDR3 protein is CSASQPGTRNTEAFF. The CDR3 DNA is TGCAGTGCTAGTCAACCTGGGACGAGGAACACTGAAGCTTTCTTT.